This T cell receptor (beta chain) was captured in a study of OX40 agonist ivuxolimab in advanced cancers. Profiled with immunoSEQ multiplex PCR; TCRdb holds only in-frame clones, not every one. The sample shows about 35,000 clones, 84% of them seen only once. Study results and limitations: There were, on average, more expanded clones in CD8+ T cells than in CD4+.

Trimming stripped 1 base from V and 11 bases from J, with 8 bases between. From germline, CDR1 is MNHEY and CDR2 SVGAGI. CDR3 length: 11 amino acids. A note on this clone: The antigen remains undetermined.

This TCR derives from an adult with an advanced solid tumor such as melanoma, head and neck, liver or kidney cancer. The V call is TRBV6-5, the J call TRBJ1-1; D remains unclear. The material sequenced was CD4+ or CD8+ T cells sorted from blood, taken in a trial of the OX40 agonist ivuxolimab. CDR3 DNA: TGTGCCAGCAGTTACTTTGACCGCGCTTTCTTT. Translated, it gives CASSYFDRAFF.